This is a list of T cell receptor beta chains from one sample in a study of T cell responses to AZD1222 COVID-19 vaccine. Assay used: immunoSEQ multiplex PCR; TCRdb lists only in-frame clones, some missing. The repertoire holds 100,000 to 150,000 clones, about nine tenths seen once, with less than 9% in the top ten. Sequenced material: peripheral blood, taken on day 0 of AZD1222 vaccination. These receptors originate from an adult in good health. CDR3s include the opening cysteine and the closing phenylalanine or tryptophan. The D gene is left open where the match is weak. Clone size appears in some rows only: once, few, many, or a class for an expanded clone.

CDR3nt: TGTGCCACCAGGGGACAGGGATCCATGTACACTGAAGCTTTCTTT
CDR3aa: CATRGQGSMYTEAFF
abundance: NA
v_gene: TRBV24-1
len: 15
j_gene: TRBJ1-1
d_gene: TRBD1

CDR3nt: TGTGCCAGCAGTTACTCGGGACAGGTCTATGGCTACACCTTC
CDR3aa: CASSYSGQVYGYTF
abundance: NA
v_gene: TRBV6-5
len: 14
j_gene: TRBJ1-2
d_gene: TRBD1

CDR3nt: TGTGCCAGCAGCCTGGTGGGGGTTATGAATTCACCCCTCCACTTT
CDR3aa: CASSLVGVMNSPLHF
abundance: NA
v_gene: TRBV5-6
len: 15
j_gene: TRBJ1-6
d_gene: NA

CDR3nt: TGTGCCAGCAGCTACCACAGGGTGTCTTCTGGAAACACCATATATTTT
CDR3aa: CASSYHRVSSGNTIYF
abundance: NA
v_gene: TRBV9
len: 16
j_gene: TRBJ1-3
d_gene: NA

CDR3nt: TGTGCCAGCAGCGTAGCGAGGGGCCCAGAGACCCAGTACTTC
CDR3aa: CASSVARGPETQYF
abundance: NA
v_gene: TRBV9
len: 14
j_gene: TRBJ2-5
d_gene: NA

CDR3nt: TGTGCCAGCAGGGCACTAGCGGGGGCTCTCCAAGAGACCCAGTACTTC
CDR3aa: CASRALAGALQETQYF
abundance: NA
v_gene: TRBV2
len: 16
j_gene: TRBJ2-5
d_gene: TRBD2

CDR3nt: TGTGCCAGCAGCTTCTCTAGCGGGGAGTACGAGCAGTACTTC
CDR3aa: CASSFSSGEYEQYF
abundance: NA
v_gene: TRBV7-9
len: 14
j_gene: TRBJ2-7
d_gene: TRBD2

CDR3nt: TGTGCCAGCAGCTCCACCCGTGGGCCCCAGCATTTT
CDR3aa: CASSSTRGPQHF
abundance: NA
v_gene: TRBV7-9
len: 12
j_gene: TRBJ1-5
d_gene: NA

CDR3nt: TGTGCCTGGGCGAACTCAGGGGCGTACGAGCAGTACTTC
CDR3aa: CAWANSGAYEQYF
abundance: NA
v_gene: TRBV30
len: 13
j_gene: TRBJ2-7
d_gene: NA

CDR3nt: TGTGCCATCAGCCGCGGGGAAGCCAAAAACATTCAGTACTTC
CDR3aa: CAISRGEAKNIQYF
abundance: NA
v_gene: TRBV10-3
len: 14
j_gene: TRBJ2-4
d_gene: NA

CDR3nt: TGCGCCAGCAGCTTGGGGTCTACGGGGGGACACGAGCAGTACTTC
CDR3aa: CASSLGSTGGHEQYF
abundance: few
v_gene: TRBV5-1
len: 15
j_gene: TRBJ2-7
d_gene: TRBD2

CDR3nt: TGTGCCAGCAGTTTATCGGAGGCCGGGACCCAGTACTTC
CDR3aa: CASSLSEAGTQYF
abundance: NA
v_gene: TRBV27
len: 13
j_gene: TRBJ2-5
d_gene: NA

CDR3nt: TGTGCCAGCAGCTTTTCGACGCCTTATGAAGCTTTCTTT
CDR3aa: CASSFSTPYEAFF
abundance: NA
v_gene: TRBV13
len: 13
j_gene: TRBJ1-1
d_gene: NA

CDR3nt: TGTGCCAGCAGTCCCGCCTTTGGGGGAAAAGGTCAGCCCCAGCATTTT
CDR3aa: CASSPAFGGKGQPQHF
abundance: NA
v_gene: TRBV27
len: 16
j_gene: TRBJ1-5
d_gene: NA

CDR3nt: TGCGCCAGCACCAAAATAGGGGCGGGGGCGATTGAAAAACTGTTTTTT
CDR3aa: CASTKIGAGAIEKLFF
abundance: NA
v_gene: TRBV5-1
len: 16
j_gene: TRBJ1-4
d_gene: NA

CDR3nt: TGCGCCAGCAGCGCGTATTGGGGTGAGCAGTTCTTC
CDR3aa: CASSAYWGEQFF
abundance: few
v_gene: TRBV10-1
len: 12
j_gene: TRBJ2-1
d_gene: NA

CDR3nt: TGTGCCAGCGCGGGTGGCGAGGGGGCTAACTATGGCTACACCTTC
CDR3aa: CASAGGEGANYGYTF
abundance: NA
v_gene: TRBV7-9
len: 15
j_gene: TRBJ1-2
d_gene: NA

CDR3nt: TGTGCCAGCAGCCCAAGGACGGGGGTCACTGAAGCTTTCTTT
CDR3aa: CASSPRTGVTEAFF
abundance: NA
v_gene: TRBV7-9
len: 14
j_gene: TRBJ1-1
d_gene: NA

CDR3nt: TGTGCCAGCAGCCCCCCGGGACCGGGTTCACCCCTCCACTTT
CDR3aa: CASSPPGPGSPLHF
abundance: NA
v_gene: TRBV9
len: 14
j_gene: TRBJ1-6
d_gene: NA

CDR3nt: TGTGCCAGCAGCTGGGGGGACACTGAAGCTTTCTTT
CDR3aa: CASSWGDTEAFF
abundance: NA
v_gene: TRBV7-9
len: 12
j_gene: TRBJ1-1
d_gene: NA

CDR3nt: TGTGCCAGCAGACCGGACACAATCTATTCACCCCTCCACTTT
CDR3aa: CASRPDTIYSPLHF
abundance: NA
v_gene: TRBV7-8
len: 14
j_gene: TRBJ1-6
d_gene: NA

CDR3nt: TGTGCCAGCAGCTTAGATAGGGGTCACGAGCAGTACTTC
CDR3aa: CASSLDRGHEQYF
abundance: NA
v_gene: TRBV11-2
len: 13
j_gene: TRBJ2-7
d_gene: NA

CDR3nt: TGTGCCTTGGAGCGCGGTAGCAATCAGCCCCAGCATTTT
CDR3aa: CALERGSNQPQHF
abundance: NA
v_gene: TRBV30
len: 13
j_gene: TRBJ1-5
d_gene: NA

CDR3nt: TGTGCCAGCAGCCAACGGCCAGGGGTCAGGAACACTGAAGCTTTCTTT
CDR3aa: CASSQRPGVRNTEAFF
abundance: NA
v_gene: TRBV14
len: 16
j_gene: TRBJ1-1
d_gene: NA

CDR3nt: TGTGCCAGCAGCCCCGAGGCAATCAAGCCCCAGCATTTT
CDR3aa: CASSPEAIKPQHF
abundance: NA
v_gene: TRBV6-5
len: 13
j_gene: TRBJ1-5
d_gene: NA

CDR3nt: TGTGCCAGCAGCTTATCACAGACTAATCAGCCCCAGCATTTT
CDR3aa: CASSLSQTNQPQHF
abundance: NA
v_gene: TRBV7-2
len: 14
j_gene: TRBJ1-5
d_gene: NA

CDR3nt: TGTGCCAGCAGCGTAGGGTACTCTGGAAACACCATATATTTT
CDR3aa: CASSVGYSGNTIYF
abundance: NA
v_gene: TRBV9
len: 14
j_gene: TRBJ1-3
d_gene: NA

CDR3nt: TGTGCCAGCAGCCAAGATTCAGGGATTGAGGGCTACACCTTC
CDR3aa: CASSQDSGIEGYTF
abundance: NA
v_gene: TRBV4-2
len: 14
j_gene: TRBJ1-2
d_gene: NA

CDR3nt: TGTGCCAGCAGCATGGAGCCGGACCTATGGACTAGCGGGGAAGTACGGGAGCAGTACTTC
CDR3aa: CASSMEPDLWTSGEVREQYF
abundance: NA
v_gene: TRBV6-2/TRBV6-3
len: 20
j_gene: TRBJ2-7
d_gene: TRBD2

CDR3nt: TGTGCCAGCAGTTTCCGGCGGGGGGACCAAGAGACCCAGTACTTC
CDR3aa: CASSFRRGDQETQYF
abundance: NA
v_gene: TRBV27
len: 15
j_gene: TRBJ2-5
d_gene: TRBD2

CDR3nt: TGTGCCAGCAGTCTGGGACAATCCGGGGGGCCCCAGCATTTT
CDR3aa: CASSLGQSGGPQHF
abundance: NA
v_gene: TRBV27
len: 14
j_gene: TRBJ1-5
d_gene: NA

CDR3nt: TGTGCCACCAGTGATCAACAAACAGGGGGCGGTGATGGCTACACCTTC
CDR3aa: CATSDQQTGGGDGYTF
abundance: NA
v_gene: TRBV24-1
len: 16
j_gene: TRBJ1-2
d_gene: TRBD1

CDR3nt: TGTGCCAGCAGTGAATTAGGAGACACTGAAGCTTTCTTT
CDR3aa: CASSELGDTEAFF
abundance: NA
v_gene: TRBV6-1
len: 13
j_gene: TRBJ1-1
d_gene: NA

CDR3nt: TGCAGCTCCGGGGGGCAGGGCTATGGCTACACCTTC
CDR3aa: CSSGGQGYGYTF
abundance: NA
v_gene: TRBV29-1
len: 12
j_gene: TRBJ1-2
d_gene: NA

CDR3nt: TGTGCCAGCAGCCACTGGGTGAGCCCTCCTATTAACACTGAAGCTTTCTTT
CDR3aa: CASSHWVSPPINTEAFF
abundance: NA
v_gene: TRBV6-2/TRBV6-3
len: 17
j_gene: TRBJ1-1
d_gene: NA

CDR3nt: TGTGCCAGCAGCGTAGGACAGGGCTCTGGAAACACCATATATTTT
CDR3aa: CASSVGQGSGNTIYF
abundance: NA
v_gene: TRBV9
len: 15
j_gene: TRBJ1-3
d_gene: TRBD1

CDR3nt: TGTGCCAGCAGCCACCTTTATAGCGGGGGGGCAAACAATGAGCAGTTCTTC
CDR3aa: CASSHLYSGGANNEQFF
abundance: NA
v_gene: TRBV3-1/TRBV3-2
len: 17
j_gene: TRBJ2-1
d_gene: TRBD2

CDR3nt: TGTGCCAGCAGCTTAGCAACAGGGCCCCAATCCTACAATGAGCAGTTCTTC
CDR3aa: CASSLATGPQSYNEQFF
abundance: NA
v_gene: TRBV13
len: 17
j_gene: TRBJ2-1
d_gene: NA

CDR3nt: TGTGCCAGCAGCTGGTCAGGGGGCGGGAATTCACCCCTCCACTTT
CDR3aa: CASSWSGGGNSPLHF
abundance: NA
v_gene: TRBV7-2
len: 15
j_gene: TRBJ1-6
d_gene: TRBD1

CDR3nt: TGTGCCAGTAGTATAGTTGTAGGGAACGAGCAGTACTTC
CDR3aa: CASSIVVGNEQYF
abundance: once
v_gene: TRBV19
len: 13
j_gene: TRBJ2-7
d_gene: NA

CDR3nt: TGTGCCAGCAGGCCCTTTCGTAGCAATCAGCCCCAGCATTTT
CDR3aa: CASRPFRSNQPQHF
abundance: NA
v_gene: TRBV6-5
len: 14
j_gene: TRBJ1-5
d_gene: NA

CDR3nt: TGTGCCAGCAGCTTAACGGGACAGCCCAACTATGGCTACACCTTC
CDR3aa: CASSLTGQPNYGYTF
abundance: NA
v_gene: TRBV7-3
len: 15
j_gene: TRBJ1-2
d_gene: TRBD1

CDR3nt: TGTGCCATCAGTGTTGGTACAGGCTCAAACACCGGGGAGCTGTTTTTT
CDR3aa: CAISVGTGSNTGELFF
abundance: once
v_gene: TRBV10-3
len: 16
j_gene: TRBJ2-2
d_gene: NA

CDR3nt: TGCGCCAGCAGCCGTGTCGGACAGGGACAATATGGCTACACCTTC
CDR3aa: CASSRVGQGQYGYTF
abundance: once
v_gene: TRBV5-1
len: 15
j_gene: TRBJ1-2
d_gene: TRBD1

CDR3nt: TGTGTTACAGGGGACACTGAAGCTTTCTTT
CDR3aa: CVTGDTEAFF
abundance: NA
v_gene: TRBV7-8
len: 10
j_gene: TRBJ1-1
d_gene: TRBD1

CDR3nt: TGTGCCAGCAGCTTAGGGCTTCAGCCCCAGCATTTT
CDR3aa: CASSLGLQPQHF
abundance: NA
v_gene: TRBV13
len: 12
j_gene: TRBJ1-5
d_gene: NA

CDR3nt: TGTGCCAGCAGCTTGAGGGGGGCCGATCGTCTGTTCTTC
CDR3aa: CASSLRGADRLFF
abundance: NA
v_gene: TRBV5-6
len: 13
j_gene: TRBJ2-1
d_gene: NA

CDR3nt: TGTGCCAGCAGCAGAACCGGGACAGGGGGGGGAGGCAATCAGCCCCAGCATTTT
CDR3aa: CASSRTGTGGGGNQPQHF
abundance: NA
v_gene: TRBV21-1
len: 18
j_gene: TRBJ1-5
d_gene: NA

CDR3nt: TGTGCCAGCAGTTTGTGGCAGGCTAAAGATACGCAGTATTTT
CDR3aa: CASSLWQAKDTQYF
abundance: NA
v_gene: TRBV27
len: 14
j_gene: TRBJ2-3
d_gene: NA

CDR3nt: TGTGCCAGCATCTTAACAGGGAGGCCCCAGCATTTT
CDR3aa: CASILTGRPQHF
abundance: NA
v_gene: TRBV6-5
len: 12
j_gene: TRBJ1-5
d_gene: NA

CDR3nt: TGTGCCGGCCGGGACAACTCCTACGAGCAGTACTTC
CDR3aa: CAGRDNSYEQYF
abundance: NA
v_gene: TRBV2
len: 12
j_gene: TRBJ2-7
d_gene: NA

CDR3nt: TGTGCCAGCAGCGGCCCGGGCCCAGATACGCAGTATTTT
CDR3aa: CASSGPGPDTQYF
abundance: NA
v_gene: TRBV9
len: 13
j_gene: TRBJ2-3
d_gene: NA

CDR3nt: TGTGCCAGCAGCTCTTTTTGGGGACAGGGTCACTCACCCCTCCACTTT
CDR3aa: CASSSFWGQGHSPLHF
abundance: NA
v_gene: TRBV13
len: 16
j_gene: TRBJ1-6
d_gene: TRBD1

CDR3nt: TGTGCCAGCAGCCCCATTGGAGTGAGCACTGAAGCTTTCTTT
CDR3aa: CASSPIGVSTEAFF
abundance: once
v_gene: TRBV27
len: 14
j_gene: TRBJ1-1
d_gene: NA

CDR3nt: TGTGCCAGCTCGCCGGGACAGCCCAATGAGCAGTTCTTC
CDR3aa: CASSPGQPNEQFF
abundance: NA
v_gene: TRBV18
len: 13
j_gene: TRBJ2-1
d_gene: TRBD1

CDR3nt: TGTGCCTGGAGTGGAGGGGTTGCCTACGAGCAGTACTTC
CDR3aa: CAWSGGVAYEQYF
abundance: NA
v_gene: TRBV30
len: 13
j_gene: TRBJ2-7
d_gene: NA

CDR3nt: TGCGCCAGCAGCCCGACAGGGACTAGCCAAGAGACCCAGTACTTC
CDR3aa: CASSPTGTSQETQYF
abundance: NA
v_gene: TRBV5-1
len: 15
j_gene: TRBJ2-5
d_gene: NA